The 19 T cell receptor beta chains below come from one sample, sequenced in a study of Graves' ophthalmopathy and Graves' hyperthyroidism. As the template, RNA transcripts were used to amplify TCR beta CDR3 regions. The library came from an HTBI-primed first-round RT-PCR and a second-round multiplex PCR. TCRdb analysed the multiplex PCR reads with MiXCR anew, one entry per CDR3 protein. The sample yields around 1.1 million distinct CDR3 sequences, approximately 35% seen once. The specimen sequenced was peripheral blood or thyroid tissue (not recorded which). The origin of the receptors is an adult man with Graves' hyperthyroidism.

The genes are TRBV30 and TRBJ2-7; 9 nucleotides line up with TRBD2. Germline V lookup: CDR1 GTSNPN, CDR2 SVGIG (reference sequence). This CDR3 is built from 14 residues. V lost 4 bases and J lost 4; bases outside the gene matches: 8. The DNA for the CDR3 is TGTGCCTGGATTTCGCGGGAGGGCAGATACGAGCAGTACTTC. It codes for CAWISREGRYEQYF.

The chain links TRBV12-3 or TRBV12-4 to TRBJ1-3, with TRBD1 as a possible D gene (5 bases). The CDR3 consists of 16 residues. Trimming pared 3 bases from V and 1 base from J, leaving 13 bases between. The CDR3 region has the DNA TGTGCCAGCAGTTTCCGGCAGGGTTGGTCTGGAAACACCATATATTTT. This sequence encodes CASSFRQGWSGNTIYF.

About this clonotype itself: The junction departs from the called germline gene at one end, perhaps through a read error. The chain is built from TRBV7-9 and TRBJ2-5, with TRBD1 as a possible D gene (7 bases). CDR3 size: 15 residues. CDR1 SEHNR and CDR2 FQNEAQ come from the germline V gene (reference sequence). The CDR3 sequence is CASRRRGLKGETQYF. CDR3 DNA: TGTGCCAGCAGACGGAGGGGGCTGAAGGGAGAGACTCAGTACTTC.

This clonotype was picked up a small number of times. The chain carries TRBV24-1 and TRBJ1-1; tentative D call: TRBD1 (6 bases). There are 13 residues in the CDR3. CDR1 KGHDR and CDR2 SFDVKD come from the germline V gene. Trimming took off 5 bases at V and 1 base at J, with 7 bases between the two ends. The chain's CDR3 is CATSGGANTEAFF. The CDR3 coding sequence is TGTGCCACCAGTGGGGGGGCGAACACTGAAGCTTTCTTT.

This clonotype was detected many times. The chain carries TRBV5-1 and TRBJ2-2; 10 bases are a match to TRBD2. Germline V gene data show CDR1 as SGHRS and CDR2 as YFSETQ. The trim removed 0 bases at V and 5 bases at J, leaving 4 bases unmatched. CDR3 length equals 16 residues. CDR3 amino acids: CASSLASGSRTGELFF. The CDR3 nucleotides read TGCGCCAGCAGCTTGGCTAGCGGGAGTAGGACCGGGGAGCTGTTTTTT.

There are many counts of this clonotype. The CDR3 spells CSARDMGPYNSPLHF. The CDR3 nucleotides read TGCAGTGCTAGAGATATGGGACCCTATAATTCACCCCTCCACTTT. The V call is TRBV20-1, the J call TRBJ1-6; D is perhaps TRBD1 (5 bases). This CDR3 contains 15 residues. With 0 bases removed from V and 2 bases from J, the gap between germline ends came to 8 bases. Germline CDR1 DFQATT, CDR2 SNEGSKA (reference sequence).

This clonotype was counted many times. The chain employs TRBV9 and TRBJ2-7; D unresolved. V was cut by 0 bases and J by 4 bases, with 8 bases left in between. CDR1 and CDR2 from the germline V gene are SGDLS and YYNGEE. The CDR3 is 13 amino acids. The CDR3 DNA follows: TGTGCCAGCAGCGTAGTGGACGGATACGAGCAGTACTTC. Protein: CASSVVDGYEQYF.

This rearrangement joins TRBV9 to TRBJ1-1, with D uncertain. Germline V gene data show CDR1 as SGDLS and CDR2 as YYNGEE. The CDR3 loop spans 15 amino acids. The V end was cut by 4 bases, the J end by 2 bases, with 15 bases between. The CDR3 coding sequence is TGTGCCAGCAGCCCAAGTGGAGGGATTAACACTGAAGCTTTCTTT. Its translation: CASSPSGGINTEAFF.

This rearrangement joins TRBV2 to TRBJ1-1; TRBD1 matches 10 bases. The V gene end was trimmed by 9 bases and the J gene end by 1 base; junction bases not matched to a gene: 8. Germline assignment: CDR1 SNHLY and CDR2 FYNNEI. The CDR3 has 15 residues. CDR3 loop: CARIGDRGANTEAFF. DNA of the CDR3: TGTGCCAGGATTGGGGACAGGGGAGCGAACACTGAAGCTTTCTTT.

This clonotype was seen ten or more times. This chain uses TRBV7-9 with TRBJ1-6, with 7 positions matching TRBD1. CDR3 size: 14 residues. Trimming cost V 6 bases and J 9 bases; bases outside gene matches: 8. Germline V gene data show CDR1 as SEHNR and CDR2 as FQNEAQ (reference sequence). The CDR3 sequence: CASSFNDRASPLHF. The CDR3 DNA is TGTGCCAGCAGTTTCAATGACAGGGCTTCACCCCTCCACTTT.

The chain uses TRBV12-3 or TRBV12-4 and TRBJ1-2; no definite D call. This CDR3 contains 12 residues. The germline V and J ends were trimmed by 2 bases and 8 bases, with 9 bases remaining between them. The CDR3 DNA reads TGTGCCAGCAGTTTACTGGGAGAGGGCTACACCTTC. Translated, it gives CASSLLGEGYTF.

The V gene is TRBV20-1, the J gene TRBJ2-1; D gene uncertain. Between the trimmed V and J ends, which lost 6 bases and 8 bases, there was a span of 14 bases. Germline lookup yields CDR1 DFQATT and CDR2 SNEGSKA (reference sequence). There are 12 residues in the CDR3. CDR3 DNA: TGCAGTGCCAAGGAAGCTTTCGATGAGCAGTTCTTC. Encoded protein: CSAKEAFDEQFF.

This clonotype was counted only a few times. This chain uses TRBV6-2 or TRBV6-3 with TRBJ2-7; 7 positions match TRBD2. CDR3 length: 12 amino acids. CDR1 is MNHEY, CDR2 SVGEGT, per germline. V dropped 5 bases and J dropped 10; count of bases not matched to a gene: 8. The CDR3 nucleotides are TGTGCCAGCAGTCGGGACTACATACGACAGTACTTC. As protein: CASSRDYIRQYF.

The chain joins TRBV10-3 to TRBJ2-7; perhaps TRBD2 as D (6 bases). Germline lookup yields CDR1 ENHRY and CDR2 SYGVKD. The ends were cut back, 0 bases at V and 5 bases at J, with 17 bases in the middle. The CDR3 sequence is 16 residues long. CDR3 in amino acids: CAISESGGAPEDEQYF. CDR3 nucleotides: TGTGCCATCAGTGAGTCGGGGGGAGCTCCGGAGGACGAGCAGTACTTC.

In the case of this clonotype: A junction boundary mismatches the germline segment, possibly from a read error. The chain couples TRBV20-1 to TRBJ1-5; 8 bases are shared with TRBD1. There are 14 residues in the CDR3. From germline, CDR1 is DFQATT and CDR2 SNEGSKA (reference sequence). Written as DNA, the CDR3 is TGTGCCTGTCGTGACAGGGGCAGCAATCAGCCCCAGCATTTT. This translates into CACRDRGSNQPQHF.

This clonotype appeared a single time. This CDR3 is CASTGTGDNEKLFF. CDR3 sequence (DNA): TGTGCCAGCACCGGGACAGGGGATAATGAAAAACTGTTTTTT. V gene TRBV12-3 or TRBV12-4 combines with J gene TRBJ1-4; 10 bases agree with TRBD1. The ends lost 7 bases at V and 4 bases at J; junction bases unmatched: 3. The CDR3 is 14 residues long.

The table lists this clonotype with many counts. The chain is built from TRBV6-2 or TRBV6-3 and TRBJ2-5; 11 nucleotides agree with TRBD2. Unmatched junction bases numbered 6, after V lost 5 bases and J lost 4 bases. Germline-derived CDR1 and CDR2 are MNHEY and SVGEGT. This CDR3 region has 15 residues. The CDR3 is CASSAAGLAGETQYF. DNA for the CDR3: TGTGCCAGCAGTGCCGCCGGACTAGCGGGAGAGACCCAGTACTTC.

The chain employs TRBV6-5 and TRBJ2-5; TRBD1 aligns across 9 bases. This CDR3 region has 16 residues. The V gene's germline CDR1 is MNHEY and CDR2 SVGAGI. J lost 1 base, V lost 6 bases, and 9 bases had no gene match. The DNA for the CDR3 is TGTGCCAGCAGGAAATCGGACAGGGGAGTCCAAGAGACCCAGTACTTC. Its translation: CASRKSDRGVQETQYF.

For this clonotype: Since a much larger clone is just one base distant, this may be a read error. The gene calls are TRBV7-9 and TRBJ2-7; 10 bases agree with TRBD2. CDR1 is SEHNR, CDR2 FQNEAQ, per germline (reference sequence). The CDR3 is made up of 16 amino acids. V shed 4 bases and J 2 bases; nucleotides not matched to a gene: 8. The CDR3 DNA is TGTGCCAGCAGCTCCACGACTAGCGGGCAAACCTACGAGCAGTACTTC. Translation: CASSSTTSGQTYEQYF.